This TCR beta chain was profiled in a study of PD-L1 blockade in urothelial cancer. As for the study in general: Patients initiated atezolizumab in the mid-2010s at 1,200 mg intravenously every 3 weeks. Patients arrived having already received 0 to 3 prior chemotherapy regimens.

Added to each PCR by spiking were synthetic TCR analog templates. Here immunoSEQ multiplex PCR was the method, and the copy in TCRdb shows in-frame clones only, minus some. The data show 70,000 to 90,000 clones, over 75% seen once. This clone has only one observation. Time point specified: pretreatment peripheral blood. This TCR was sampled from a man in his 60s with urothelial cancer. This specimen was PBMCs, taken around atezolizumab (anti-PD-L1) treatment.

The CDR3 sequence: CASSRGWVVTEAFF. For the CDR3, the DNA is TGTGCCAGCAGTCGGGGATGGGTGGTCACTGAAGCTTTCTTT. The chain is built from TRBV27 and TRBJ1-1; no definite D call. The CDR3 runs 14 residues. Germline V gene data show CDR1 as MNHEY and CDR2 as SMNVEV (reference sequence). V lost 5 bases and J lost 4, with 14 bases in between.